The present T cell receptor beta chain was sequenced within a study of shared clonotypes between healthy human individuals. Only one count was recorded for this clone. Its matching antigen is unknown. Overall study results and limits: Some naive CD4 clonotypes, roughly 5%, turned up in common across a few donors.

Generated by immunoSEQ multiplex PCR, the TCRdb table keeps only in-frame clones and is missing some. The repertoire holds 900,000 to 1,200,000 clones, with around 78% as singletons. V dropped 1 base and J dropped 5 bases, with 14 bases sitting between them. Looked up from germline, CDR1 is MNHEY and CDR2 is SMNVEV (reference sequence). The CDR3 consists of 15 residues. This receptor was obtained from a man between 18 and 29 years old in good health. Some clones in this sample may be carry-over from other donors' samples. This chain uses TRBV27 with TRBJ1-1, with D possibly matching TRBD1 (6 bases). Sequenced material: memory CD4+ T cells from PBMCs. The subset was: CD45RA-negative fraction. CDR3 DNA sequence: TGTGCCAGCAGTTTATTACGGGACCAGGGGACTGAAGCTTTCTTT. Translated: CASSLLRDQGTEAFF.